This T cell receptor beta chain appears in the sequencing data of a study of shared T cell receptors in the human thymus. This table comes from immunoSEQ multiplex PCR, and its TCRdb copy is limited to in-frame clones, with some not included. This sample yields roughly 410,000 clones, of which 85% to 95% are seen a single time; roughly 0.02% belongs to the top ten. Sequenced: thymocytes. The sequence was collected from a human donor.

As DNA, the CDR3 is TGCGCCAGCAGCCAAGAATCGGGGCAGCCCGGGGAGCTGTTTTTT. Protein product: CASSQESGQPGELFF. V is TRBV4-3 and J is TRBJ2-2; the D gene could be TRBD1 or TRBD2 (5 bases each). CDR3 length equals 15 residues. From germline, CDR1 is LGHNA and CDR2 YSLEER. V gave up 0 bases and J gave up 6 bases, with 11 bases separating them.